What follows are 3 T cell receptor beta chains derived from one specimen sequenced in a study of CD8+CD57+ T cells in acquired aplastic anemia. Selection for sequencing was limited to patients who had shown CD8+CD57+ cell expansion by flow cytometry. Both TCR beta VDJ combination and CDR3 sequence profiling were carried out. Genomic DNA was the template for this profiling. MiXCR was run by TCRdb on the reads, yielding one entry per CDR3 protein. Of some 200,000 distinct CDR3 sequences in the sample, around half are singletons; the top ten hold about 2%. The sample was sorted CD4+, CD8+, or CD8+CD57+ T cells (not recorded which) from PBMCs. The receptors were sampled from a human donor with aplastic anemia.

This clonotype was seen repeatedly, ten times or more. The V gene is TRBV4-1, the J gene TRBJ1-5; TRBD1 matches at 7 bases. Losses at the gene ends were 5 bases for V and 4 bases for J; bases not matched to a gene: 8. This CDR3 is built from 15 residues. Per germline, CDR1 MGHRA and CDR2 YSYEKL. The DNA for the CDR3 is TGCGCCAGCAGCTGGGGGGACAGCCCTAATCAGCCCCAGCATTTT. Translating gives CASSWGDSPNQPQHF.

This chain joins TRBV19 and TRBJ1-5; D is unclear. The CDR3 sequence is 14 residues long. CDR1 is LNHDA and CDR2 is SQIVND in the germline V gene (reference sequence). Between the trimmed V and J ends, which lost 1 base and 5 bases, there was a span of 9 bases. CDR3 amino acids: CASSIGVGYQPQHF. The CDR3, as DNA: TGTGCCAGTAGTATAGGAGTCGGCTATCAGCCCCAGCATTTT. The full variable domain, completed using reference TRBV19 and TRBJ1-5, is DGGITQSPKYLFRKEGQNVTLSCEQNLNHDAMYWYRQDPGQGLRLIYYSQIVNDFQKGDIAEGYSVSREKKESFPLTVTSAQKNPTAFYLCASSIGVGYQPQHFGDGTRLSIL.

The CDR3 coding sequence is TGTGCCAGTAGTATTGGGACAGGCGAATACGAGCAGTACTTC. Its protein is CASSIGTGEYEQYF. The chain has TRBV19 and TRBJ2-7, with TRBD1 identical over 8 bases. The length of the CDR3 is 14 residues. Germline values: CDR1 LNHDA, CDR2 SQIVND (reference sequence). V was pared by 3 bases and J by 4 bases, with 5 bases of the junction left unmatched.